This TCR beta chain appears in the sequencing data of a study of stem cell transplantation in POMP-related autoinflammatory disease. Study as a whole: DNA chimerism showed 100% graft donor engraftment of neutrophils and platelets through one year.

As regards this clone: Its antigen is not identified.

V lost 4 bases to trimming and J lost 3 bases, with 4 bases between them. From germline, CDR1 is GTSNPN and CDR2 SVGIG (reference sequence). This CDR3 has 11 amino acids. Here immunoSEQ multiplex PCR was the method, and the copy in TCRdb shows in-frame clones only, minus some. The sample includes 9,900 or so clones, roughly 83% seen only once; the top ten take approximately 4.5%. General observations from the study: In patients with PRAID, every analyzed T-cell subset tended to show lower diversity and higher clonality.

The chain uses TRBV30 and TRBJ2-1; D gene uncertain. Sequenced material: CD4+ T cells from PBMCs, taken after stem cell transplantation. The origin of this receptor is a human patient with POMP-related autoinflammation and immune dysregulation (PRAID). Some T cells may arise from the graft donor. The CDR3 spells CAWTSYNEQFF. The CDR3 bases are TGTGCCTGGACCAGCTACAATGAGCAGTTCTTC.